The rows below give T cell receptor beta chains drawn from one sample of a study of OX40 agonist ivuxolimab in advanced cancers. The protocol was immunoSEQ multiplex PCR, while the TCRdb copy is restricted to in-frame clones and leaves out a portion. The data contain over 75,000 clones, around nine tenths of them singletons. This specimen was CD4+ or CD8+ T cells sorted from blood, taken in a trial of the OX40 agonist ivuxolimab. The source of these receptors is an adult with an advanced solid tumor such as melanoma, head and neck, liver or kidney cancer. Each CDR3 is given with its conserved first and last residue. A D gene is named only where the DNA matches it firmly. Some rows have no size entry. The others give once, few or many, or a class for an expanded clone.

DNA: TGCGCCAGCAGGTTAGCGGGAGCAGTAGGAGAGACCCAGTACTTC; CDR3: CASRLAGAVGETQYF; J: TRBJ2-5; length: 15; V: TRBV5-1; D: TRBD2; size: -
DNA: TGTGCCAGCAGCTTAGACCCTCCCCGCTCCTACGAGCAGTACTTC; CDR3: CASSLDPPRSYEQYF; J: TRBJ2-7; length: 15; V: TRBV11-3; D: -; size: -
DNA: TGCGCCAGCAGACGCGACAGGGAAGGGTCACCCCTCCACTTT; CDR3: CASRRDREGSPLHF; J: TRBJ1-6; length: 14; V: TRBV4-1; D: TRBD1; size: few
DNA: TGTGCCAGCAGCTTGGCAGCGGTCCTCGAGACCGGGGAGCTGTTTTTT; CDR3: CASSLAAVLETGELFF; J: TRBJ2-2; length: 16; V: TRBV5-4; D: -; size: -
DNA: TGTGCCAGCAGTGAGGGGGTGAGTAACACTGAAGCTTTCTTT; CDR3: CASSEGVSNTEAFF; J: TRBJ1-1; length: 14; V: TRBV2; D: -; size: -
DNA: TGTGCCAGCAGTTCTCCGGGACAGGGGGCCTACGAGCAGTACTTC; CDR3: CASSSPGQGAYEQYF; J: TRBJ2-7; length: 15; V: TRBV28; D: TRBD1; size: -
DNA: TGTGCCAGCAGTGAAGGAGTAAATAGCAATCAGCCCCAGCATTTT; CDR3: CASSEGVNSNQPQHF; J: TRBJ1-5; length: 15; V: TRBV6-1; D: -; size: -
DNA: TGTGCCAGCAGTTACTCGAGTGGGACAGGGGGTCACGAGCAGTACTTC; CDR3: CASSYSSGTGGHEQYF; J: TRBJ2-7; length: 16; V: TRBV6-5; D: TRBD1; size: -
DNA: TGTGCCAGCAGTTACTCTGCCAGGGCCGATACCTACGAGCAGTACTTC; CDR3: CASSYSARADTYEQYF; J: TRBJ2-7; length: 16; V: TRBV6-5; D: -; size: -
DNA: TGTGCCAGCAGCTTGGCGTTGAACACTGAAGCTTTCTTT; CDR3: CASSLALNTEAFF; J: TRBJ1-1; length: 13; V: TRBV5-6; D: -; size: -
DNA: TGTGCCAGCAGTTACTCGGGCAGGGGAGTCACAGATACGCAGTATTTT; CDR3: CASSYSGRGVTDTQYF; J: TRBJ2-3; length: 16; V: TRBV6-6; D: -; size: -
DNA: TGTGCCACCAGCAGAGATTGGGGGGGCGCGAACACCGGGGAGCTGTTTTTT; CDR3: CATSRDWGGANTGELFF; J: TRBJ2-2; length: 17; V: TRBV15; D: -; size: -
DNA: TGTGCCAGCAGCCCGTCCCCCGGGAGCACTGAAGCTTTCTTT; CDR3: CASSPSPGSTEAFF; J: TRBJ1-1; length: 14; V: TRBV7-9; D: -; size: -
DNA: TGTGCCAGCACTCTAACTAGCGGGACATTCTCAGATACGCAGTATTTT; CDR3: CASTLTSGTFSDTQYF; J: TRBJ2-3; length: 16; V: TRBV2; D: TRBD2; size: -
DNA: TGTGCCAGCAGCTTATCTGGTGACAGGGGTGGCTACACCTTC; CDR3: CASSLSGDRGGYTF; J: TRBJ1-2; length: 14; V: TRBV11-3; D: TRBD1; size: -
DNA: TGTGCCAGCAGCTTGGTTCAGGGTGTCAACGAGCAGTACTTC; CDR3: CASSLVQGVNEQYF; J: TRBJ2-7; length: 14; V: TRBV5-6; D: -; size: -
DNA: TGTGCCAGCAGCCCCTGGACTGGGGATACGCAGTATTTT; CDR3: CASSPWTGDTQYF; J: TRBJ2-3; length: 13; V: TRBV5-5; D: -; size: -
DNA: TGTGCCAGCAGCTCGTTTCCGGGGGCCGAAAAACTGTTTTTT; CDR3: CASSSFPGAEKLFF; J: TRBJ1-4; length: 14; V: TRBV7-8; D: -; size: -
DNA: TGCGCCAGCAGCTTGGCCAGGACTAGCGGGAGTATCAATGAGCAGTTCTTC; CDR3: CASSLARTSGSINEQFF; J: TRBJ2-1; length: 17; V: TRBV5-1; D: TRBD2; size: once
DNA: TGTGCCAGTAGTAGCGGGAGGCCGCTCTACAATGAGCAGTTCTTC; CDR3: CASSSGRPLYNEQFF; J: TRBJ2-1; length: 15; V: TRBV19; D: TRBD2; size: -
DNA: TGCGCCAGCAGGCCTGGCGGGAGTAACTACAATGAGCAGTTCTTC; CDR3: CASRPGGSNYNEQFF; J: TRBJ2-1; length: 15; V: TRBV4-1; D: TRBD2; size: few
DNA: TGTGCCAGCAGCATACAACAGGGGGAGGTCTATGAGCAGTTCTTC; CDR3: CASSIQQGEVYEQFF; J: TRBJ2-1; length: 15; V: TRBV11-2; D: TRBD1; size: -
DNA: TGTGCCAGCAGTGCGACAGGGGGTATATACAATGAGCAGTTCTTC; CDR3: CASSATGGIYNEQFF; J: TRBJ2-1; length: 15; V: TRBV6-4; D: TRBD1; size: -
DNA: TGCGCCAGCAGCTTGGAAGGTTTTGAAGCTTTCTTT; CDR3: CASSLEGFEAFF; J: TRBJ1-1; length: 12; V: TRBV5-1; D: -; size: few
DNA: TGTGCCAGCTCACCACCGGGCAGGGGCGGCTACTCTGGAAACACCATATATTTT; CDR3: CASSPPGRGGYSGNTIYF; J: TRBJ1-3; length: 18; V: TRBV18; D: -; size: -
DNA: TGTGCCAGCAGCTCCCTCAGCGGGGACTATGGCTACACCTTC; CDR3: CASSSLSGDYGYTF; J: TRBJ1-2; length: 14; V: TRBV7-9; D: -; size: once
DNA: TGTGCCAGCGGCCCGGGACTTCTCTACGAGCAGTACTTC; CDR3: CASGPGLLYEQYF; J: TRBJ2-7; length: 13; V: TRBV9; D: -; size: -
DNA: TGTGCCAGCAGCTTAGCCTGGACAGGGGGAGGCTCTGGGGCCAACGTCCTGACTTTC; CDR3: CASSLAWTGGGSGANVLTF; J: TRBJ2-6; length: 19; V: TRBV7-9; D: TRBD1; size: -
DNA: TGTGCCTGGAGTCTGACAGGCCCCGTCTATAATTCACCCCTCCACTTT; CDR3: CAWSLTGPVYNSPLHF; J: TRBJ1-6; length: 16; V: TRBV30; D: -; size: -
DNA: TGTGCCGCGGCTTTCGGGGTTGGCGAGCAGTACTTC; CDR3: CAAAFGVGEQYF; J: TRBJ2-7; length: 12; V: TRBV6-1; D: -; size: -
DNA: TGTGCCAGCAGATCGTGGCAGCAGAACACTGAAGCTTTCTTT; CDR3: CASRSWQQNTEAFF; J: TRBJ1-1; length: 14; V: TRBV6-6; D: -; size: -
DNA: TGTGCCAGCGCCTTTTCGGCGGGCTCCTACGAGCAGTACTTC; CDR3: CASAFSAGSYEQYF; J: TRBJ2-7; length: 14; V: TRBV19; D: -; size: -
DNA: TGCAGTGCTAGAGCGGGGGGTGGCTACACCTTC; CDR3: CSARAGGGYTF; J: TRBJ1-2; length: 11; V: TRBV20-1; D: -; size: -
DNA: TGTGCCAGCAGCGTGGGAGTCGGAGAGCCCCAGCATTTT; CDR3: CASSVGVGEPQHF; J: TRBJ1-5; length: 13; V: TRBV9; D: -; size: once
DNA: TGTGCCAGCAGGGGGCCACTATACGAGCAGTACTTC; CDR3: CASRGPLYEQYF; J: TRBJ2-7; length: 12; V: TRBV11-2; D: -; size: -
DNA: TGTGCCAGCAGCTTAATCAGACAGGTCTCCAACTATGGCTACACCTTC; CDR3: CASSLIRQVSNYGYTF; J: TRBJ1-2; length: 16; V: TRBV7-3; D: -; size: -
DNA: TGTGCCAGCAGCGTAGGGGGGACGGACAGGGGATCTGAAGCTTTCTTT; CDR3: CASSVGGTDRGSEAFF; J: TRBJ1-1; length: 16; V: TRBV9; D: TRBD1; size: -
DNA: TGCGCCAGCAGCTTCTCTTACCAAGAGACCCAGTACTTC; CDR3: CASSFSYQETQYF; J: TRBJ2-5; length: 13; V: TRBV5-1; D: -; size: -
DNA: TGTGCCAGCAGTTTAGCCGGGACAGGGTTCGAGCAGTACTTC; CDR3: CASSLAGTGFEQYF; J: TRBJ2-7; length: 14; V: TRBV28; D: TRBD1; size: -
DNA: TGCAGCGTTTCAGAGCGGGAGAGGAGGACAGATACGCAGTATTTT; CDR3: CSVSERERRTDTQYF; J: TRBJ2-3; length: 15; V: TRBV29-1; D: TRBD2; size: -
DNA: TGTGCCAGCAGTTTCTCTCCCCCCCCGGGCCAAAGACCGGCGCAGTACTTC; CDR3: CASSFSPPPGQRPAQYF; J: TRBJ2-7; length: 17; V: TRBV27; D: -; size: -
DNA: TGCGCCAGCAGCTTGCGTCGGGGGCAGGATGGCTACACCTTC; CDR3: CASSLRRGQDGYTF; J: TRBJ1-2; length: 14; V: TRBV5-1; D: -; size: -
DNA: TGTGCCAGCAGCTTGAGGAGCACCGGGGAGCTGTTTTTT; CDR3: CASSLRSTGELFF; J: TRBJ2-2; length: 13; V: TRBV7-7; D: -; size: once
DNA: TGTGCCAGCAGCGTAGAGAGCGGGAGGGCCAAGCAAGAGACCCAGTACTTC; CDR3: CASSVESGRAKQETQYF; J: TRBJ2-5; length: 17; V: TRBV11-3; D: TRBD2; size: once
DNA: TGTGCCAGCAGTTTGACAGGGAGGAATGAGCAGTTCTTC; CDR3: CASSLTGRNEQFF; J: TRBJ2-1; length: 13; V: TRBV28; D: -; size: -
DNA: TGCGCCAGCAGCTACAATTACCACGAGCAGTACTTC; CDR3: CASSYNYHEQYF; J: TRBJ2-7; length: 12; V: TRBV5-1; D: -; size: -
DNA: TGTGCCAGCAGCTTAACCCAAGAGACCCAGTACTTC; CDR3: CASSLTQETQYF; J: TRBJ2-5; length: 12; V: TRBV7-2; D: -; size: few
DNA: TGCGCCAGCAGCCCAGGCGGCTACGAGCAGTACTTC; CDR3: CASSPGGYEQYF; J: TRBJ2-7; length: 12; V: TRBV5-1; D: -; size: -
DNA: TGTGCCAGCAGTTATTCCCGGACAGGGAGCGGAGATACGCAGTATTTT; CDR3: CASSYSRTGSGDTQYF; J: TRBJ2-3; length: 16; V: TRBV6-5; D: TRBD1; size: -
DNA: TGTGCCAGCAGCTTAGAGGGGAACGATGCCTACGAGCAGTACTTC; CDR3: CASSLEGNDAYEQYF; J: TRBJ2-7; length: 15; V: TRBV7-8; D: -; size: -
DNA: TGTGCCAGCATTTTGACAGCGAATCAGCCCCAGCATTTT; CDR3: CASILTANQPQHF; J: TRBJ1-5; length: 13; V: TRBV28; D: -; size: -
DNA: TGCGCCAGCAGCCAAGATGAGCGGGAGTCAGATACGCAGTATTTT; CDR3: CASSQDERESDTQYF; J: TRBJ2-3; length: 15; V: TRBV4-1; D: TRBD2; size: -
DNA: TGTGCCAGCAGCTTCTCGGGTACCTACAATGAGCAGTTCTTC; CDR3: CASSFSGTYNEQFF; J: TRBJ2-1; length: 14; V: TRBV7-2; D: -; size: -
DNA: TGCGCCAGCAGCTTGGAGGCAGGGGGGACAGATACGCAGTATTTT; CDR3: CASSLEAGGTDTQYF; J: TRBJ2-3; length: 15; V: TRBV5-1; D: -; size: -
DNA: TGTGCCAGCAGTTCGGACTCCACCCGCCAGCCCCAGCATTTT; CDR3: CASSSDSTRQPQHF; J: TRBJ1-5; length: 14; V: TRBV28; D: -; size: -